Each of the 23 T cell receptor beta chains below was sequenced from the same sample in a study of PD-1 blockade in classical Hodgkin lymphoma. Indicated time point: cycle 4 day 1 (C4D1), after five to seven weeks of nivolumab. Relapse was seen in all patients after autologous stem cell transplantation, and brentuximab vedotin exposure was variable. Profiled with immunoSEQ multiplex PCR; TCRdb holds only in-frame clones, not every one. The sample carries roughly 86,000 clones, 83% recorded once. The specimen was peripheral blood mononuclear cells (PBMCs), collected before the fourth cycle of nivolumab. The origin of the receptors is a human donor with classical Hodgkin lymphoma.

The V call is TRBV10-2, the J call TRBJ1-5, with TRBD1 matching 10 bases. From germline, CDR1 is WSHSY and CDR2 SAAADI. The CDR3 length is 14 residues. Losses at the gene ends were 6 bases for V and 5 bases for J; bases not matched to a gene: 4. In DNA, the CDR3 is TGCGCCAGCAGAGAGGGACAGGGGCATCAGCCCCAGCATTTT. Translating gives CASREGQGHQPQHF.

The chain combines TRBV19 with TRBJ2-5; the match to TRBD2 covers 10 bases. This CDR3 comprises 17 residues. Germline CDR1 reads LNHDA; CDR2 reads SQIVND (reference sequence). The J segment lost 5 bases and the V segment lost 4 bases, leaving 13 bases of the junction unmatched. The CDR3 DNA is TGTGCCAGTAGTACGGGGAACCTAGCGGGAGTCTCGGAGACCCAGTACTTC. Translating it yields CASSTGNLAGVSETQYF.

This chain connects TRBV5-1 to TRBJ2-1, with 10 bases that match TRBD2. The J segment lost 0 bases and the V segment lost 4 bases, leaving 4 bases of the junction unmatched. This CDR3 is built from 16 residues. Germline assignment: CDR1 SGHRS and CDR2 YFSETQ. The CDR3 DNA follows: TGCGCCAGCAGCGGGGCTAGCGGGAGCTCCTACAATGAGCAGTTCTTC. Protein: CASSGASGSSYNEQFF. The whole variable domain, filled in from reference TRBV5-1 and TRBJ2-1, reads KAGVTQTPRYLIKTRGQQVTLSCSPISGHRSVSWYQQTPGQGLQFLFEYFSETQRNKGNFPGRFSGRQFSNSRSEMNVSTLELGDSALYLCASSGASGSSYNEQFFGPGTRLTVL.

The CDR3 bases are TGTGCCAGTAGTCCTCAACCGGGACTGCGGAACACTGAAGCTTTCTTT. Its protein product is CASSPQPGLRNTEAFF. The J gene is TRBJ1-1, the V gene TRBV19; D is possibly TRBD1 (5 bases). Trimming removed 5 bases from V and 1 base from J, with 17 bases in between. Germline V lookup: CDR1 LNHDA, CDR2 SQIVND (reference sequence). The CDR3 sequence is 16 residues long.

The V gene is TRBV2, the J gene TRBJ2-7; possible D gene TRBD2, 5 bases. The length of the CDR3 is 14 residues. V lost 5 bases, J lost 6 bases, and 17 bases lay in between. CDR1 SNHLY and CDR2 FYNNEI come from the germline V gene. This chain's CDR3 is CASSIVFGLGEQYF. Written as DNA, the CDR3 is TGTGCCAGCAGTATTGTCTTTGGACTGGGCGAGCAGTACTTC.

The rearrangement joins TRBV27 to TRBJ1-1; D remains ambiguous. CDR1 and CDR2 from the germline V gene are MNHEY and SMNVEV (reference sequence). The CDR3 consists of 13 residues. Trimming removed 2 bases at V and 1 base at J, with 5 bases between. This chain's CDR3 is CASSLKQNTEAFF. The CDR3 DNA reads as TGTGCCAGCAGTTTAAAACAGAACACTGAAGCTTTCTTT.

This clone was detected only a few times. The chain recombines TRBV7-6 with TRBJ1-3; D not certain. Germline V lookup: CDR1 SGHVS, CDR2 FNYEAQ. V was trimmed by 1 base and J by 0 bases, leaving 7 bases between them. The CDR3 loop spans 15 amino acids. The CDR3 DNA reads as TGTGCCAGCAGCTTAGGAGGCCTCTCTGGAAACACCATATATTTT. Translating it yields CASSLGGLSGNTIYF. Complete variable domain (other parts from reference TRBV7-6 and TRBJ1-3): GAGVSQSPRYKVTKRGQDVALRCDPISGHVSLYWYRQALGQGPEFLTYFNYEAQQDKSGLPNDRFSAERPEGSISTLTIQRTEQRDSAMYRCASSLGGLSGNTIYFGEGSWLTVV.

V gene TRBV7-2 combines with J gene TRBJ2-3, with D unclear. The CDR3 is 14 amino acids. Germline lookup yields CDR1 SGHTA and CDR2 FQGNSA. V lost 6 bases, J lost 0 bases, and 10 bases lay in between. CDR3 DNA: TGTGCCAGCAGACAAACTTCTAGCACAGATACGCAGTATTTT. It codes for CASRQTSSTDTQYF.

The chain links TRBV2 to TRBJ2-1, with 10 bases fitting TRBD1. The germline gives CDR1 SNHLY, CDR2 FYNNEI. The V gene end was trimmed by 4 bases and the J gene end by 1 base; junction bases not matched to a gene: 4. The CDR3 is 16 amino acids. The CDR3 loop reads CASSVDRGFSYNEQFF. The CDR3, as DNA: TGTGCCAGCAGTGTGGACAGGGGGTTTTCCTACAATGAGCAGTTCTTC. The variable domain in full, completed from reference TRBV2 and TRBJ2-1, reads EPEVTQTPSHQVTQMGQEVILRCVPISNHLYFYWYRQILGQKVEFLVSFYNNEISEKSEIFDDQFSVERPDGSNFTLKIRSTKLEDSAMYFCASSVDRGFSYNEQFFGPGTRLTVL.

The CDR3 sequence: CASSQTGGRSYEQYF. The CDR3 DNA follows: TGTGCCAGCAGCCAGACAGGGGGTCGTTCTTACGAGCAGTACTTC. The V and J genes are TRBV5-6 and TRBJ2-7; TRBD1 aligns across 9 bases. The CDR3 extends over 15 amino acids. In germline, CDR1 is SGHDT, CDR2 YYEEEE. Unmatched junction bases numbered 9, after V lost 4 bases and J lost 4 bases.

The chain employs TRBV10-3 and TRBJ2-1; D ambiguous. This CDR3 spans 11 amino acids. V was cut by 10 bases and J by 5 bases, with 9 bases left in between. Per the germline V gene, CDR1 is ENHRY and CDR2 is SYGVKD. In DNA, the CDR3 is TGTGCCACCAGGACGGACAATGAGCAGTTCTTC. It translates to CATRTDNEQFF.

V gene TRBV7-3 combines with J gene TRBJ2-1, with D uncertain. The CDR3 runs 13 residues. Germline V gene lookup returns CDR1 SGHTA and CDR2 FQGTGA. V lost 3 bases, J lost 4 bases, and 7 bases lay in between. CDR3 DNA sequence: TGTGCCAGCAGCTTCGCCGGGTACAATGAGCAGTTCTTC. Its protein is CASSFAGYNEQFF.

The rearrangement uses TRBV7-6 and TRBJ2-5, with 10 nucleotides matching TRBD2. Germline V CDR1 and CDR2: SGHVS, FNYEAQ. CDR3 length equals 15 residues. Trimming removed 3 bases from V and 0 bases from J; junction bases left unmatched: 1. As DNA, the CDR3 is TGTGCCAGCAGCTTTAGCGGGAGGTACCAAGAGACCCAGTACTTC. Translating it yields CASSFSGRYQETQYF.

The chain couples TRBV6-1 to TRBJ2-1; 9 bases match TRBD1. The CDR3 totals 14 residues. V was clipped by 6 bases and J by 4 bases; unmatched bases: 4. The germline V gene has CDR1 MNHNS and CDR2 SASEGT. The CDR3 DNA reads as TGTGCCAGCAGAGAGACAGGGGGGTACAATGAGCAGTTCTTC. Translated: CASRETGGYNEQFF.

This chain links TRBV5-1 with TRBJ2-1; 11 nucleotides agree with TRBD2. V shed 4 bases, J shed 0 bases, and the junction held 6 bases outside the gene matches. CDR3 size: 17 residues. Germline assignment: CDR1 SGHRS and CDR2 YFSETQ. The CDR3 region has the DNA TGCGCCAGCAGCGCCAGAACTAGCGGGAGCTCCTACAATGAGCAGTTCTTC. Translating it yields CASSARTSGSSYNEQFF.

J is TRBJ1-4 and V is TRBV19; D gene ambiguous. In germline, CDR1 is LNHDA, CDR2 SQIVND (reference sequence). The CDR3 extends over 17 amino acids. Trimming took off 4 bases at V and 3 bases at J, with 18 bases between the two ends. CDR3 sequence reads: CASSSRGARSANEKLFF. The DNA for the CDR3 is TGTGCCAGTAGTAGCCGGGGAGCCCGGTCGGCTAATGAAAAACTGTTTTTT.

The genes are TRBV10-2 and TRBJ2-3; 7 nucleotides align to TRBD2. Germline V gene data show CDR1 as WSHSY and CDR2 as SAAADI. V shed 3 bases and J 5 bases; nucleotides not matched to a gene: 11. The CDR3 has 16 amino acids. CDR3 bases: TGCGCCAGCAGTGATCGGGGCGGGAGTGGGGGAGATACGCAGTATTTT. As protein: CASSDRGGSGGDTQYF.

The V and J genes are TRBV2 and TRBJ1-4; D possibly corresponds to TRBD1 (6 bases). V was clipped by 4 bases and J by 5 bases, with 8 bases between them. The CDR3 length is 13 residues. Germline assignment: CDR1 SNHLY and CDR2 FYNNEI. In nucleotides, the CDR3 is TGTGCCAGCAGTGGGACAGAAAATGAAAAACTGTTTTTT. It is translated as CASSGTENEKLFF.

This clone occurred many times. V is TRBV19 and J is TRBJ1-2, with D possibly being TRBD1 (5 bases). Germline V gene lookup returns CDR1 LNHDA and CDR2 SQIVND (reference sequence). This CDR3 is 13 amino acids long. Trimming removed 2 bases at V and 7 bases at J, with 11 bases between. The CDR3 is CASSIQGPAGYTF. The CDR3 DNA sequence: TGTGCCAGTAGTATACAGGGACCAGCTGGCTACACCTTC.

V usage is TRBV5-4 and J usage is TRBJ2-1; D is ambiguous. The V end lost 4 bases, the J end lost 8 bases, and 10 bases lay between the germline ends. The CDR3 covers 12 residues. Germline CDR1 reads SGHNT; CDR2 reads YYREEE (reference sequence). CDR3 protein: CASSRSPHEQFF. In DNA, the CDR3 is TGTGCCAGCAGCCGCAGCCCCCATGAGCAGTTCTTC.

In this sample, this clone turned up once. V usage is TRBV5-4 and J usage is TRBJ2-3; TRBD2 matches 12 bases. In germline, CDR1 is SGHNT, CDR2 YYREEE (reference sequence). V was clipped by 7 bases and J by 1 base; unmatched bases: 4. The length of the CDR3 is 15 residues. CDR3 in amino acids: CASVLAGGGTDTQYF. The CDR3 DNA sequence: TGTGCCAGCGTACTAGCGGGAGGTGGCACAGATACGCAGTATTTT. The variable domain in full, with the rest retrieved from reference TRBV5-4 and TRBJ2-3, is ETGVTQSPTHLIKTRGQQVTLRCSSQSGHNTVSWYQQALGQGPQFIFQYYREEENGRGNFPPRFSGLQFPNYSSELNVNALELDDSALYLCASVLAGGGTDTQYFGPGTRLTVL.

The chain carries TRBV30 and TRBJ2-2, with 11 positions matching TRBD2. The J segment lost 7 bases and the V segment lost 7 bases, leaving 11 bases of the junction unmatched. CDR1 is GTSNPN, CDR2 SVGIG, per germline (reference sequence). The CDR3 totals 15 residues. The CDR3 here is CASHTSGSFVGELFF. The CDR3, as DNA: TGTGCCTCCCACACTAGCGGGAGCTTTGTCGGGGAGCTGTTTTTT.

The CDR3 protein is CASGSTVLSGNTIYF. CDR3 DNA: TGTGCCAGCGGATCTACGGTCCTCTCTGGAAACACCATATATTTT. The chain carries TRBV28 and TRBJ1-3; unclear D gene. Germline assignment: CDR1 MDHEN and CDR2 SYDVKM. With 8 bases removed from V and 0 bases from J, the gap between germline ends came to 14 bases. This CDR3 region has 15 residues.